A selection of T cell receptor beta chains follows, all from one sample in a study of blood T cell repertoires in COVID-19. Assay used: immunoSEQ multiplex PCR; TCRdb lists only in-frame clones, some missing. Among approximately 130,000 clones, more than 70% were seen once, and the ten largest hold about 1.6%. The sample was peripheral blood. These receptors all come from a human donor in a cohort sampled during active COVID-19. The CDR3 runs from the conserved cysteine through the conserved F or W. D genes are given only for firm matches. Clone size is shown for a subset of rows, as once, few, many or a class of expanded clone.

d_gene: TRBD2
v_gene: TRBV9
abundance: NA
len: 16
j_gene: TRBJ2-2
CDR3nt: TGTGCCAGCAGCGTAGCGGGAGGCGGCCGCGGCGGGGAGCTGTTTTTT
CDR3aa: CASSVAGGGRGGELFF

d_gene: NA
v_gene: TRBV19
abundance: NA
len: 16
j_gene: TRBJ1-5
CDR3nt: TGTGCCAGTAGTCCCCGGGCAGGACATAGCAATCAGCCCCAGCATTTT
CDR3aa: CASSPRAGHSNQPQHF

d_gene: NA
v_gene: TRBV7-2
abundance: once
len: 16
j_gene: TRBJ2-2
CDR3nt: TGTGCCAGCAGCTTAGCTCCTATCCGAGGAGCCGGGGAGCTGTTTTTT
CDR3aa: CASSLAPIRGAGELFF

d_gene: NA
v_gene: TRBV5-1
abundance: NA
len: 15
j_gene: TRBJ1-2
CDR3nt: TGCGCCAGCAGCTTGCGGGGGGCAGGGGACTATGGCTACACCTTC
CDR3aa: CASSLRGAGDYGYTF

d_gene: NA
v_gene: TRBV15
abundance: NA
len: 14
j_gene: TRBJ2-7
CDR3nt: TGTGCCACCAGCAAGAACAGAAACTCCTACGAGCAGTACTTC
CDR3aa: CATSKNRNSYEQYF

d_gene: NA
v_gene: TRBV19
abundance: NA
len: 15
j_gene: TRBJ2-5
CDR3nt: TGTGCCAGTAGTATAACGAGGGGGGGGCAAGAGACCCAGTACTTC
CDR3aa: CASSITRGGQETQYF

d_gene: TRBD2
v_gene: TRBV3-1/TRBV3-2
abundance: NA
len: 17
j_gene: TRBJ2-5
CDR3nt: TGTGCCAGCAGCCCTACGGCCGGGGGGGAAAACCAAGAGACCCAGTACTTC
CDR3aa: CASSPTAGGENQETQYF

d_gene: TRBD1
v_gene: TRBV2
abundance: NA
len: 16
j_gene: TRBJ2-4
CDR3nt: TGTGCCAGCAGGCAGGACAGGGTTCTTGTCAAAAACATTCAGTACTTC
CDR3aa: CASRQDRVLVKNIQYF

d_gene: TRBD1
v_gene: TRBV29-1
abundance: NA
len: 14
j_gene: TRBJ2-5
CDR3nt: TGCAGCGTCCGGGACAGGGGGCTGGAAGAGACCCAGTACTTC
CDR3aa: CSVRDRGLEETQYF

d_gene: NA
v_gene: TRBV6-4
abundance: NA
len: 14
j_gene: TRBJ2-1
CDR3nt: TGTGCCAGCAGTGATGGGGGGGCCAGTCATGAGCAGTTCTTC
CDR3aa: CASSDGGASHEQFF

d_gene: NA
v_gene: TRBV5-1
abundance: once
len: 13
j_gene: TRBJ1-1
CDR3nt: TGCGCCAGCAGCTTGACAGGGTTGATTGGAGCTTTCTTT
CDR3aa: CASSLTGLIGAFF

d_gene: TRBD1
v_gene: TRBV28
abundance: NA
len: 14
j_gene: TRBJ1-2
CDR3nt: TGTGCCAGCAGTCCGGGACAGGGGGCACATGGCTACACCTTC
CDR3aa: CASSPGQGAHGYTF

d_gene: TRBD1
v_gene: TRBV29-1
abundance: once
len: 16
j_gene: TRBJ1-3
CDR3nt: TGCAGCGTCCTGAACCCGGACAGGGGCACTGAAAACACCATATATTTT
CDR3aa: CSVLNPDRGTENTIYF

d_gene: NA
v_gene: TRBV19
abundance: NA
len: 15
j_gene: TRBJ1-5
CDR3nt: TGTGCCAGTAGTCCGCGAGGGGAGGGTAGTCAGCCCCAGCATTTT
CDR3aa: CASSPRGEGSQPQHF

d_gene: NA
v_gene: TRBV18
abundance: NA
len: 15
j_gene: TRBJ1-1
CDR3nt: TGTGCCAGCTCACCACCGTTGGGGCTGAACACTGAAGCTTTCTTT
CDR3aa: CASSPPLGLNTEAFF

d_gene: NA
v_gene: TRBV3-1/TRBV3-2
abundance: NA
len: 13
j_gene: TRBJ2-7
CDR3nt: TGTGCCAGCAGCCAACCGGACAATGGAGAGCAGTACTTC
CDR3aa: CASSQPDNGEQYF

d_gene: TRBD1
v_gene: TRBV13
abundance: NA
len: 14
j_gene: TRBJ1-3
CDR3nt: TGTGCCAGCAGCAACACAGGGGACGGAAACACCATATATTTT
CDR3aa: CASSNTGDGNTIYF

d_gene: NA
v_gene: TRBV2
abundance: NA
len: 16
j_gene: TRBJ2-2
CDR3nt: TGTGCCAGCAGTGACGCGCAGGGGATAAACACCGGGGAGCTGTTTTTT
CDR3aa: CASSDAQGINTGELFF

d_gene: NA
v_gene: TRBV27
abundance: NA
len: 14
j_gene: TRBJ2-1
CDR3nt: TGTGCCAGCAGTTCCGGGGTGGTCAACAATGAGCAGTTCTTC
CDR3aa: CASSSGVVNNEQFF

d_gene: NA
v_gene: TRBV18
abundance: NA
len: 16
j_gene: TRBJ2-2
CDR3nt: TGTGCCAGCGCCAGAAGAGGACAGCAGAACACCGGGGAGCTGTTTTTT
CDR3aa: CASARRGQQNTGELFF

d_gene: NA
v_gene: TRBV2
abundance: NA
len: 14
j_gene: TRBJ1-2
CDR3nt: TGTGCCAGCAGTGAAGAAGGGCAGGGTGATGGCTACACCTTC
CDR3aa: CASSEEGQGDGYTF

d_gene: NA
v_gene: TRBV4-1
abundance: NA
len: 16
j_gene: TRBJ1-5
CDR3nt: TGCGCCAGCAGCCAAGGGGCACAGGCAGGCAGACAGCCCCAGCATTTT
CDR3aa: CASSQGAQAGRQPQHF

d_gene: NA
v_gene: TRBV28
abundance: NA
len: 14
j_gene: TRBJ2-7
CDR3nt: TGTGCCAGCAGCCCGGGGGGCGGCCTCTACGAGCAGTACTTC
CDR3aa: CASSPGGGLYEQYF

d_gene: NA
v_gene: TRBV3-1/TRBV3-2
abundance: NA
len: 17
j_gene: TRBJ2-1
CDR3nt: TGTGCCAGCAGCCAAACGAGGCGGGGCGGGGTGTACAATGAGCAGTTCTTC
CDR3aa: CASSQTRRGGVYNEQFF

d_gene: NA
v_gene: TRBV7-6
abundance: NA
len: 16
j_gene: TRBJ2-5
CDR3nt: TGTGCCAGCAGCTTAGTGGGGCGAGGGGGAGGGGAGACCCAGTACTTC
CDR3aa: CASSLVGRGGGETQYF

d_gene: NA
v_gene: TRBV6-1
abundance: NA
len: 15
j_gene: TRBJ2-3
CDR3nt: TGTGCCAGCAGTGAGTCCCAGGGTGGCACAGATACGCAGTATTTT
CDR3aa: CASSESQGGTDTQYF

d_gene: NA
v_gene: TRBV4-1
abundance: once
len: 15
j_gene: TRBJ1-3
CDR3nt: TGCGCCAGCAGCCAAGATCCAGGCCTTGGAAACACCATATATTTT
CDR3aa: CASSQDPGLGNTIYF

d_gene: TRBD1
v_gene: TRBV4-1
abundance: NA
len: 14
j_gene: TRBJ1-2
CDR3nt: TGCGCCAGCAGCCAAGACCGACAGGGTGGTGGCTACACCTTC
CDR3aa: CASSQDRQGGGYTF

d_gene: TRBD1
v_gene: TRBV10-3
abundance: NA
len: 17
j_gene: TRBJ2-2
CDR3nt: TGTGCCATCAGTGATTCGACAGGGGGCCGAAACACCGGGGAGCTGTTTTTT
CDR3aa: CAISDSTGGRNTGELFF

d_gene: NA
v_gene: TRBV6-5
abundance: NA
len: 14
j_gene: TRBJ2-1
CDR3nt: TGTGCCAGCAAGGTATTCGAGGGCTACAATGAGCAGTTCTTC
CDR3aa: CASKVFEGYNEQFF

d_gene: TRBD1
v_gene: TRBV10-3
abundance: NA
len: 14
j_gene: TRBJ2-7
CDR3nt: TGTGCCATCAGTCTCGGACAGGGACCCTACGAGCAGTACTTC
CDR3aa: CAISLGQGPYEQYF

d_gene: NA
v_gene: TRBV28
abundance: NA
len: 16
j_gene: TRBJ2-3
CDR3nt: TGTGCCAGCAGTCCCCTCCAGGGTGTAGCCACAGATACGCAGTATTTT
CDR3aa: CASSPLQGVATDTQYF

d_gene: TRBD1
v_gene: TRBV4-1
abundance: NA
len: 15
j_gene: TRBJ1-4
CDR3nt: TGCGCCAGCAGCCTAACCGGGACAGGGAACGAAAAACTGTTTTTT
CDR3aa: CASSLTGTGNEKLFF

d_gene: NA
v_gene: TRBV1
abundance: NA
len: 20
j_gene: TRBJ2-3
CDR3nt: TGCACCAGCAGCCAAGCCGGGGCCACGGGACTAGCGGGAGGGACAGATACGCAGTATTTT
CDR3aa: CTSSQAGATGLAGGTDTQYF

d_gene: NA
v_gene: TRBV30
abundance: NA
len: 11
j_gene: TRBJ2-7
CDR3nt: TGTGCCTGGAGTGTGTACTACGAGCAGTACTTC
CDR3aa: CAWSVYYEQYF

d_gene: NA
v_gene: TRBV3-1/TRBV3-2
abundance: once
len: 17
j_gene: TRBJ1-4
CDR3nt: TGTGCCAGCAGCCAAGACTACAGGGCCCCAACTAATGAAAAACTGTTTTTT
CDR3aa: CASSQDYRAPTNEKLFF